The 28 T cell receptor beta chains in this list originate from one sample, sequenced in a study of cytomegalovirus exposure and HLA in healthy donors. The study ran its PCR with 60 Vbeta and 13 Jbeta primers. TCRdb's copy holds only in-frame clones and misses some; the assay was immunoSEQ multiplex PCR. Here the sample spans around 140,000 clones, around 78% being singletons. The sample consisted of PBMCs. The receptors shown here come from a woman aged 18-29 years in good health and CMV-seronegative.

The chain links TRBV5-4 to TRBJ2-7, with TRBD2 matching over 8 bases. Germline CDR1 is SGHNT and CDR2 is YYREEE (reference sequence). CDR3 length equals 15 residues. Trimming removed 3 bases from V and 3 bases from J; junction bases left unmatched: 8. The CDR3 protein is CASSSYSGGVYEQYF. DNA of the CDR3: TGTGCCAGCAGCTCCTACAGCGGGGGAGTCTACGAGCAGTACTTC.

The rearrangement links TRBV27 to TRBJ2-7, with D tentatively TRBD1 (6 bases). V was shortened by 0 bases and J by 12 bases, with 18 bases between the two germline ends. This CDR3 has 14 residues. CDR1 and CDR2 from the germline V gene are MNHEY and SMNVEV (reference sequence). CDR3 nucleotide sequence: TGTGCCAGCAGTTTATCGAATTTTTCGCCAGGGGTGTACTTC. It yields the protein CASSLSNFSPGVYF.

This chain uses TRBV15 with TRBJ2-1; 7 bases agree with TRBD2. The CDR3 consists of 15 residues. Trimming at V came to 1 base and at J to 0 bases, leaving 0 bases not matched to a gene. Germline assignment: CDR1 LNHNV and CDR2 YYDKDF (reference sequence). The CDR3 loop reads CATSRVAGSYNEQFF. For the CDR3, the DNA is TGTGCCACCAGCAGAGTAGCGGGCTCCTACAATGAGCAGTTCTTC.

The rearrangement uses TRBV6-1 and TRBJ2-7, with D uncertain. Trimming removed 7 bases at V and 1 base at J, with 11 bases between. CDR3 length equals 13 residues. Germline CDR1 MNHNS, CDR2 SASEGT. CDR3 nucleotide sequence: TGTGCCAGCAAATTTCTGTTTTCCTACGAGCAGTACTTC. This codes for CASKFLFSYEQYF.

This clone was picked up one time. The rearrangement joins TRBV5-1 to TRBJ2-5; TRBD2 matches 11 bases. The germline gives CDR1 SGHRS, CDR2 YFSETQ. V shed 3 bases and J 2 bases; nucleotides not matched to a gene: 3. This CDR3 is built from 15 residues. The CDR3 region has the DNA TGCGCCAGCAGCTCCACTAGCGGGAGACAAGAGACCCAGTACTTC. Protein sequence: CASSSTSGRQETQYF.

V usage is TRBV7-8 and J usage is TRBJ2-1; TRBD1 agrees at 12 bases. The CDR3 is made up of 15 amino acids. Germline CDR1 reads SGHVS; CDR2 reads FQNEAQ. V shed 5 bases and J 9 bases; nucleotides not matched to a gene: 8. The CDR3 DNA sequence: TGTGCCAGCAGCCCCCCGGGACAGGGGGCGGGTGAGCAGTTCTTC. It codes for CASSPPGQGAGEQFF.

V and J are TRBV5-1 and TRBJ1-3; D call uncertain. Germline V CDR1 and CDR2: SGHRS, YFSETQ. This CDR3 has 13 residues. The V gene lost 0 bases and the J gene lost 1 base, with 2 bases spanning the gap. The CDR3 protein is CASSLASGNTIYF. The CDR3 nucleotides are TGCGCCAGCAGCTTGGCGTCTGGAAACACCATATATTTT.

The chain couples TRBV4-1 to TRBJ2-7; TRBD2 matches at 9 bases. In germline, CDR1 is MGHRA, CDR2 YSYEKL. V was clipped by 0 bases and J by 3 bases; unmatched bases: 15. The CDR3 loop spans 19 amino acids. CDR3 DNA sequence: TGCGCCAGCAGCCAAGAAGAGGGGATAGCGGGAGACATAAGCTACGAGCAGTACTTC. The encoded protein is CASSQEEGIAGDISYEQYF.

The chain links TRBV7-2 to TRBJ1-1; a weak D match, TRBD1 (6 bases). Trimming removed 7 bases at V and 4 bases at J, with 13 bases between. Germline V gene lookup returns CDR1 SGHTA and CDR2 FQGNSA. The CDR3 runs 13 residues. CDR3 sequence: CASILGGGTEAFF. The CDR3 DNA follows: TGTGCCAGCATCCTAGGGGGGGGCACTGAAGCTTTCTTT.

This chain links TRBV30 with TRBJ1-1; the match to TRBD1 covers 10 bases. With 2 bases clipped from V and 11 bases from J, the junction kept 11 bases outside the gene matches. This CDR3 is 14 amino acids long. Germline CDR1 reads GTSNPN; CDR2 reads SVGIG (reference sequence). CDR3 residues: CAWSPGQGRGRAFF. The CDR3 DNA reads TGTGCCTGGAGTCCGGGACAGGGGCGTGGGCGTGCTTTCTTT.

Here the CDR3 reads CASSKSEGTAGNTIYF. The CDR3 DNA follows: TGTGCCAGCAGCAAATCGGAGGGGACCGCTGGAAACACCATATATTTT. This rearrangement joins TRBV21-1 to TRBJ1-3. TRBV21-1 is annotated as a pseudogene. This CDR3 region has 16 residues.

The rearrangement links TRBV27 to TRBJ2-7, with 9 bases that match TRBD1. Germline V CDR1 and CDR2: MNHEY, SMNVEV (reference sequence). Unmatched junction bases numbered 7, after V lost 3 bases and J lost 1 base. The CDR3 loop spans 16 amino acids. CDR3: CASSFRQGVGSYEQYF. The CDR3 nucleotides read TGTGCCAGCAGTTTTCGACAGGGGGTAGGATCCTACGAGCAGTACTTC.

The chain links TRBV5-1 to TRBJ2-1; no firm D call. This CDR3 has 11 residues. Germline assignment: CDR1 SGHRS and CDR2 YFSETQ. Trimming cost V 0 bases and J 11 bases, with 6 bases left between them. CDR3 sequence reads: CASSLERQQFF. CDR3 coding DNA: TGCGCCAGCAGCTTGGAGCGTCAGCAGTTCTTC.

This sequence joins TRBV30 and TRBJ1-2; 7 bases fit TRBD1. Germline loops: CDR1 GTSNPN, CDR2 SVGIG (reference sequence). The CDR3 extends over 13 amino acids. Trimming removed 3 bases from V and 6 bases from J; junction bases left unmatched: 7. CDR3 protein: CAWSHDRDDGYTF. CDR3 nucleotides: TGTGCCTGGAGCCACGACAGGGATGATGGCTACACCTTC.

The chain's CDR3 is CASAILSSYEQYF. The CDR3 DNA reads TGTGCCAGCGCGATATTGAGCTCCTACGAGCAGTACTTC. The chain couples TRBV27 to TRBJ2-7; no definite D call. The CDR3 is made up of 13 amino acids. The germline V and J ends were trimmed by 8 bases and 0 bases, with 11 bases remaining between them. CDR1 and CDR2 from the germline V gene are MNHEY and SMNVEV (reference sequence).

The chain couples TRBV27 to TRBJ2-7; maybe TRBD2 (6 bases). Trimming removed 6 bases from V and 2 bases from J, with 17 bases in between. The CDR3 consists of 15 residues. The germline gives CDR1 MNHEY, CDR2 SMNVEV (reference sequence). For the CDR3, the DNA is TGTGCCAGCAGGCATGGCGGGGACCCTCCCTACGAGCAGTACTTC. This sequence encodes CASRHGGDPPYEQYF.

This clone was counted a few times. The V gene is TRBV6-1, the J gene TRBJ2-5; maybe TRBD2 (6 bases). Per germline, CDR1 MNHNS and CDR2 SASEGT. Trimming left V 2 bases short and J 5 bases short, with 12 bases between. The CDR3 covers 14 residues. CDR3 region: CASSELGAGETQYF. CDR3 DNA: TGTGCCAGCAGTGAATTAGGAGCGGGCGAGACCCAGTACTTC.

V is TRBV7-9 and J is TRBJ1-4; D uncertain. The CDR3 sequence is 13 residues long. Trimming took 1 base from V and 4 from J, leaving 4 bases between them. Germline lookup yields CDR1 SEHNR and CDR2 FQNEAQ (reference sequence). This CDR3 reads CASSLDGNEKLFF. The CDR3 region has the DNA TGTGCCAGCAGCTTAGACGGTAATGAAAAACTGTTTTTT.

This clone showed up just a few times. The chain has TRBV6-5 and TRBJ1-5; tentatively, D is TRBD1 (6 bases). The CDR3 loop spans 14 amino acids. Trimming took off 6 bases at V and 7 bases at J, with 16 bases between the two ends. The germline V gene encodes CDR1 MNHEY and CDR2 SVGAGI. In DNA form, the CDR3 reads TGTGCCAGCAGCCCACAGGGAGATGGGCAGCCCCAGCATTTT. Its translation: CASSPQGDGQPQHF.

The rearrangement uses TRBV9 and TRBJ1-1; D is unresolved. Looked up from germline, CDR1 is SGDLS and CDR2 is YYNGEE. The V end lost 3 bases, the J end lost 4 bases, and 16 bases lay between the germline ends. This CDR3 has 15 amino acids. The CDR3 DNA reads TGTGCCAGCAGCGCCGGACCGGGGTCGGGCACTGAAGCTTTCTTT. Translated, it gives CASSAGPGSGTEAFF. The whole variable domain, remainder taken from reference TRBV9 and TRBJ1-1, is DSGVTQTPKHLITATGQRVTLRCSPRSGDLSVYWYQQSLDQGLQFLIQYYNGEERAKGNILERFSAQQFPDLHSELNLSSLELGDSALYFCASSAGPGSGTEAFFGQGTRLTVV.

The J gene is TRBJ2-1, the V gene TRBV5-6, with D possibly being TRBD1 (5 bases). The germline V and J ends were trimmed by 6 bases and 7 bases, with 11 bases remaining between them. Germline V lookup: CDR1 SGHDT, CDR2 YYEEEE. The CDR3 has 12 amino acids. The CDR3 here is CASINAGNEQFF. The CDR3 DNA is TGTGCCAGCATCAATGCAGGGAATGAGCAGTTCTTC.

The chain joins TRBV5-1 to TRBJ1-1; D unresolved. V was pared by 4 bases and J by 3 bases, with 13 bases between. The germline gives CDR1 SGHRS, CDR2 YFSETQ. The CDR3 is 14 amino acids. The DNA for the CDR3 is TGCGCCAGCAGCCCAAGCCCGGGAGACACTGAAGCTTTCTTT. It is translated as CASSPSPGDTEAFF. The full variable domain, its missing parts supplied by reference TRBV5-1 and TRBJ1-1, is KAGVTQTPRYLIKTRGQQVTLSCSPISGHRSVSWYQQTPGQGLQFLFEYFSETQRNKGNFPGRFSGRQFSNSRSEMNVSTLELGDSALYLCASSPSPGDTEAFFGQGTRLTVV.

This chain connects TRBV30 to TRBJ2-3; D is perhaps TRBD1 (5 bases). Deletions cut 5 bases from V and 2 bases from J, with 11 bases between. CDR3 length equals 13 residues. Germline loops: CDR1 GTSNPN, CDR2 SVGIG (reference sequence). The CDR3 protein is CAWLRQNTDTQYF. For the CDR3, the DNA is TGTGCCTGGCTTAGACAGAACACAGATACGCAGTATTTT.

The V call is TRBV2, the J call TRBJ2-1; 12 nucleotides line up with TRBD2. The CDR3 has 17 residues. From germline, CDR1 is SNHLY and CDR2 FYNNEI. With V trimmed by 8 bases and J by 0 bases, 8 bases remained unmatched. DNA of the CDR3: TGTGCCAGCCTACTAGCGGGAGGCTTTAGCTCCTACAATGAGCAGTTCTTC. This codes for CASLLAGGFSSYNEQFF.

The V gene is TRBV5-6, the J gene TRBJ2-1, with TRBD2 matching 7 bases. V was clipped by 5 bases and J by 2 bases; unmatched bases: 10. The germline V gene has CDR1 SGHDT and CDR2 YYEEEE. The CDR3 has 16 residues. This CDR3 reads CASSSSGGSTYNEQFF. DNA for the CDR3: TGTGCCAGCAGTTCATCGGGCGGGAGCACCTACAATGAGCAGTTCTTC.

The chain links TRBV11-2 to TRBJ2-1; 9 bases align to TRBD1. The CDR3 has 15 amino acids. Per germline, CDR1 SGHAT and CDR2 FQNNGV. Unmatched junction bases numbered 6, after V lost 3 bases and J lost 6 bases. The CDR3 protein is CASSFTGTGFNEQFF. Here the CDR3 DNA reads TGTGCCAGCAGCTTTACCGGGACAGGGTTCAATGAGCAGTTCTTC.

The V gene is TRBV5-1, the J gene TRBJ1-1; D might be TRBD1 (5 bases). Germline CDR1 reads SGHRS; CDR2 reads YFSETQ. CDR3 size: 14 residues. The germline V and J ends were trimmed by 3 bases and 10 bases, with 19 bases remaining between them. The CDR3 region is CASSSRDGGKGAFF. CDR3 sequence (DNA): TGCGCCAGCAGCTCCCGGGACGGGGGTAAGGGAGCTTTCTTT. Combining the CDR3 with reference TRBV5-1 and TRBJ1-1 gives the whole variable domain KAGVTQTPRYLIKTRGQQVTLSCSPISGHRSVSWYQQTPGQGLQFLFEYFSETQRNKGNFPGRFSGRQFSNSRSEMNVSTLELGDSALYLCASSSRDGGKGAFFGQGTRLTVV.

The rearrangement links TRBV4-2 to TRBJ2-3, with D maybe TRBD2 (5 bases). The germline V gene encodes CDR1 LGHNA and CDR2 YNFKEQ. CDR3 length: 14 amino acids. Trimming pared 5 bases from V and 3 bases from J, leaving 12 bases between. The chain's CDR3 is CASSSLASTDTQYF. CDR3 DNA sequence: TGTGCCAGCAGCAGCCTAGCAAGTACAGATACGCAGTATTTT.